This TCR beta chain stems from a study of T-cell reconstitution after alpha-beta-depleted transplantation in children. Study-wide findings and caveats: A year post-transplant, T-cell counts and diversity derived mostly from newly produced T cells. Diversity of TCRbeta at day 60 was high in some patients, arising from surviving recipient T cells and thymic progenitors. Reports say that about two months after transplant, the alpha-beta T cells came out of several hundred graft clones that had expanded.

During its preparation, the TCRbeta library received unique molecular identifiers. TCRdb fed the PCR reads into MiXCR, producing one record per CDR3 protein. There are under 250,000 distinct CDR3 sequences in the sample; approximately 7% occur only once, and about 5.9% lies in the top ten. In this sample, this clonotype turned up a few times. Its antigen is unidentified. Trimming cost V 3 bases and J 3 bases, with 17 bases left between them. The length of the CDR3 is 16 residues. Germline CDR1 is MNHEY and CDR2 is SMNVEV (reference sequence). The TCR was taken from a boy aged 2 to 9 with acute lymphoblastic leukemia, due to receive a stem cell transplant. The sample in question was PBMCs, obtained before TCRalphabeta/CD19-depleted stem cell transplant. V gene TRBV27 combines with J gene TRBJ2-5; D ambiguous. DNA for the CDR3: TGTGCCAGCAGTTTTAAGACCGCGCGAGGCGAAGAGACCCAGTACTTC. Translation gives CASSFKTARGEETQYF.